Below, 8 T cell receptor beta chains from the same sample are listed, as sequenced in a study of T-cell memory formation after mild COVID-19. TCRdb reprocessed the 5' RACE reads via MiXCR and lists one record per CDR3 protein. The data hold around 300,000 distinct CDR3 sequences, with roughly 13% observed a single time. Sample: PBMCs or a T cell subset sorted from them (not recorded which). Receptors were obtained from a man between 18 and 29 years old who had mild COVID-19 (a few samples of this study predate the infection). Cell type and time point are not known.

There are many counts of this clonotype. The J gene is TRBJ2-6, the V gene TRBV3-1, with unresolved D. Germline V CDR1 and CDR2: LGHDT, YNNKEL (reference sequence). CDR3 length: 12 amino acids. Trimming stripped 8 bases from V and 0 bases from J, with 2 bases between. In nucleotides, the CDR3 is TGTGCCAGCCTCTCTGGGGCCAACGTCCTGACTTTC. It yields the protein CASLSGANVLTF.

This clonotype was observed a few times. The DNA of the CDR3 is TGTGCCAGCAGCCCTCTCGCCCGGGGGATGGATTCACCCCTCCACTTT. It specifies CASSPLARGMDSPLHF. The rearrangement links TRBV7-3 to TRBJ1-6, with D perhaps matching TRBD1 (5 bases). Deletions cut 5 bases from V and 8 bases from J, with 19 bases between. The CDR3 runs to 16 residues. Germline assignment: CDR1 SGHTA and CDR2 FQGTGA.

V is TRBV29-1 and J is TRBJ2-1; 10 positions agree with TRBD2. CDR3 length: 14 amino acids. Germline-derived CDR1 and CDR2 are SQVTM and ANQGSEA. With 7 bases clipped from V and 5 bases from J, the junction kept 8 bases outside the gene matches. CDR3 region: CSGRLAGVHNEQFF. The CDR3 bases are TGCAGCGGCCGCCTAGCGGGGGTTCACAATGAGCAGTTCTTC.

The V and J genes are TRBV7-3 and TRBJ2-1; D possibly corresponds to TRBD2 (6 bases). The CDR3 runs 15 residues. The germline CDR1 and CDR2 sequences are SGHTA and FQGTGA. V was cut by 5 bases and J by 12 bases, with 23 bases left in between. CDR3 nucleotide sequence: TGTGCCAGCAGCCCCCGGGGCGGGGCTTTTGAAGGGCAGTTCTTC. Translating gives CASSPRGGAFEGQFF.

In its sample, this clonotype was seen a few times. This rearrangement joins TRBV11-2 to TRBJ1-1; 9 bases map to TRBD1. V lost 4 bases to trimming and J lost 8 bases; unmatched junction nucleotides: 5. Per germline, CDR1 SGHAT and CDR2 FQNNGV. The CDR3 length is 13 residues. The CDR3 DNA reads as TGTGCCAGCAGCTCGGACAGGGGCGTCGAAGCTTTCTTT. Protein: CASSSDRGVEAFF. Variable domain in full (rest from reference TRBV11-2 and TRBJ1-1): EAGVAQSPRYKIIEKRQSVAFWCNPISGHATLYWYQQILGQGPKLLIQFQNNGVVDDSQLPKDRFSAERLKGVDSTLKIQPAKLEDSAVYLCASSSDRGVEAFFGQGTRLTVV.

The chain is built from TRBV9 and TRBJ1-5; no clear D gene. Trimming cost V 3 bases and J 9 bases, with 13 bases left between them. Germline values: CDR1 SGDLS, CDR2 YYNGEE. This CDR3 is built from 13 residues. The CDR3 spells CASSGGPMGPQHF. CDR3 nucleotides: TGTGCCAGCAGCGGAGGTCCCATGGGGCCCCAGCATTTT.

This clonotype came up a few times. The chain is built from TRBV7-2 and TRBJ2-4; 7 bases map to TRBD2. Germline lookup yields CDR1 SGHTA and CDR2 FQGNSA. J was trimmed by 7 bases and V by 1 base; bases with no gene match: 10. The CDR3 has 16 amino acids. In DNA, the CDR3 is TGTGCCAGCAGCTTAGTAGCGGGTACACCTTGGAACATTCAGTACTTC. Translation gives CASSLVAGTPWNIQYF. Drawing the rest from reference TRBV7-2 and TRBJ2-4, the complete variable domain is GAGVSQSPSNKVTEKGKDVELRCDPISGHTALYWYRQSLGQGLEFLIYFQGNSAPDKSGLPSDRFSAERTGGSVSTLTIQRTQQEDSAVYLCASSLVAGTPWNIQYFGAGTRLSVL.

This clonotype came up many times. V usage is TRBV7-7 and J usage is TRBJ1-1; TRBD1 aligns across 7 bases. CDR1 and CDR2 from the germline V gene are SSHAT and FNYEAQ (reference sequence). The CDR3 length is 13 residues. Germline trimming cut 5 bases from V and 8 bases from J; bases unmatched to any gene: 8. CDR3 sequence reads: CASSTSTGTEAFF. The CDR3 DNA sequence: TGTGCCAGCAGCACCTCGACAGGGACCGAAGCTTTCTTT.